The 18 T cell receptor beta chains reported below all come from one sample, sequenced in a study of tumor-infiltrating lymphocytes in localized non-small cell lung cancer (dated by TCRdb to the early 2020s). The library relied on the immunoSEQ multiplex PCR assay. Here the immuneACCESS table is served through TCRdb, limited to in-frame sequences with V and J called. Missing clones are a known gap in these copies; in checked studies unresolved V genes cover under half, and the rest lacks a known reason. The sample includes around 24,000 clones, with approximately 64% observed a single time. The ten largest clones take up around 5% of the sample. Sequenced sample: lung tumor tissue. The receptors originated from a human donor with non-small cell lung cancer.

This clone was recorded a few times. The J gene is TRBJ2-2, the V gene TRBV7-3; D possibly corresponds to TRBD1 (6 bases). V gave up 9 bases and J gave up 0 bases, with 14 bases separating them. This CDR3 spans 15 amino acids. Germline assignment: CDR1 SGHTA and CDR2 FQGTGA. The CDR3: CASSHGTPNTGELFF. The CDR3 nucleotides are TGTGCCAGTAGTCATGGGACACCGAACACCGGGGAGCTGTTTTTT.

This clone was detected once. This chain uses TRBV28 with TRBJ2-5; a possible D gene is TRBD1 (5 bases). V was trimmed by 6 bases and J by 3 bases, leaving 11 bases between them. The CDR3 length is 13 residues. Germline V CDR1 and CDR2: MDHEN, SYDVKM. CDR3 residues: CASSSMTEETQYF. As DNA, the CDR3 is TGTGCCAGCAGCAGCATGACAGAAGAGACCCAGTACTTC.

The chain recombines TRBV10-3 with TRBJ2-1, with a possible D match to TRBD1 (7 bases). Per germline, CDR1 ENHRY and CDR2 SYGVKD. The V gene lost 10 bases and the J gene lost 9 bases, with 25 bases spanning the gap. The CDR3 length is 15 residues. CDR3 residues: CASKGGQGGGAEQFF. The DNA of the CDR3 is TGTGCCAGCAAAGGTGGGCAGGGGGGAGGTGCTGAGCAGTTCTTC.

The CDR3 DNA follows: TGTGCCAGCAGCCCCCCCGGGACAGGGGATGGCTACACCTTC. It yields the protein CASSPPGTGDGYTF. V usage is TRBV7-9 and J usage is TRBJ1-2; 10 nucleotides align to TRBD1. Germline values: CDR1 SEHNR, CDR2 FQNEAQ (reference sequence). CDR3 length: 14 residues. Trimming cost V 5 bases and J 6 bases; bases outside gene matches: 6.

The V call is TRBV6-1, the J call TRBJ2-6; no definite D call. Between the trimmed V and J ends, which lost 4 bases and 2 bases, there was a span of 12 bases. This CDR3 region has 16 residues. CDR1 MNHNS and CDR2 SASEGT come from the germline V gene. DNA of the CDR3: TGTGCCAGCAGTGTCGGGCACCTTACTGGGGCCAACGTCCTGACTTTC. Protein: CASSVGHLTGANVLTF.

By frequency in the sample, this clone is medium-sized. The chain recombines TRBV30 with TRBJ2-5, with D unresolved. Germline CDR1 and CDR2: GTSNPN and SVGIG (reference sequence). This CDR3 region has 13 residues. Trimming took off 1 base at V and 4 bases at J, with 10 bases between the two ends. The CDR3 region is CAWSGPTRETQYF. The CDR3 DNA sequence: TGTGCCTGGAGTGGTCCTACTCGAGAGACCCAGTACTTC.

The gene calls are TRBV2 and TRBJ2-7; D is unresolved. The V and J ends lost 6 bases and 6 bases respectively, with 15 bases between them. Germline V gene lookup returns CDR1 SNHLY and CDR2 FYNNEI. This CDR3 is built from 13 residues. The CDR3 is CASREPPLSEQYF. CDR3 DNA sequence: TGTGCCAGCAGGGAACCCCCCTTGTCCGAGCAGTACTTC.

This clone was found once. The chain uses TRBV5-6 and TRBJ1-2; D uncertain. This CDR3 is 12 amino acids long. Germline-derived CDR1 and CDR2 are SGHDT and YYEEEE. Trimming removed 0 bases at V and 8 bases at J, with 8 bases between. In nucleotides, the CDR3 is TGTGCCAGCAGCTTGGTCGAAATCGGCTACACCTTC. Amino acid sequence: CASSLVEIGYTF.

The genes are TRBV5-1 and TRBJ2-3; 11 bases fit TRBD2. V dropped 6 bases and J dropped 4; count of bases not matched to a gene: 7. The CDR3 covers 15 residues. The germline gives CDR1 SGHRS, CDR2 YFSETQ. In DNA, the CDR3 is TGCGCCAGCACTCAACTAGCGGGAGACTCAGATACGCAGTATTTT. Residues: CASTQLAGDSDTQYF.

The chain joins TRBV19 to TRBJ2-5; the D gene is possibly TRBD1 (6 bases). Germline V gene data show CDR1 as LNHDA and CDR2 as SQIVND (reference sequence). Trimming took off 4 bases at V and 2 bases at J, with 11 bases between the two ends. This CDR3 spans 14 amino acids. CDR3 protein: CASSSGGWQETQYF. CDR3 coding DNA: TGTGCCAGTAGTAGTGGGGGCTGGCAAGAGACCCAGTACTTC.

This clone qualifies as medium-sized. The chain combines TRBV2 with TRBJ2-2, with D maybe TRBD1 (5 bases). Trimming stripped 7 bases from V and 5 bases from J, with 17 bases between. Per the germline V gene, CDR1 is SNHLY and CDR2 is FYNNEI. The CDR3 has 15 amino acids. CDR3 DNA: TGTGCCAGCATATACAGGTCCCCGAGGACCGGGGAGCTGTTTTTT. This sequence encodes CASIYRSPRTGELFF.

This clone is categorized as medium-sized (0.01 to 0.1%). In nucleotides, the CDR3 is TGTGCCAGCAGCCCCGTATTGGTGCTGACAGGAAACACCGGGGAGCTGTTTTTT. As protein: CASSPVLVLTGNTGELFF. This chain joins TRBV28 and TRBJ2-2; D might be TRBD1 (6 bases). V lost 6 bases, J lost 2 bases, and 22 bases lay in between. The germline gives CDR1 MDHEN, CDR2 SYDVKM. CDR3 length equals 18 residues.

This clone is medium-sized in the sample. The V gene is TRBV30, the J gene TRBJ1-3; no definite D call. CDR3 length: 14 residues. Germline V gene data show CDR1 as GTSNPN and CDR2 as SVGIG (reference sequence). V lost 3 bases to trimming and J lost 3 bases, with 12 bases between them. DNA of the CDR3: TGTGCCTGGAGCGCAGACTCCGATGGAAACACCATATATTTT. This sequence encodes CAWSADSDGNTIYF.

The V call is TRBV6-5, the J call TRBJ1-4, with TRBD1 matching over 8 bases. The CDR3 runs 15 residues. The V gene's germline CDR1 is MNHEY and CDR2 SVGAGI. Trimming at V came to 4 bases and at J to 8 bases, leaving 9 bases not matched to a gene. CDR3 nucleotides: TGTGCCAGCAGTTCCCCCGGACAGGGAGGGGAAAAACTGTTTTTT. This encodes CASSSPGQGGEKLFF.

This clone was detected a few times. The chain links TRBV2 to TRBJ1-5, with D uncertain. Germline CDR1 SNHLY, CDR2 FYNNEI. The germline V and J ends were trimmed by 4 bases and 0 bases, with 10 bases remaining between them. This CDR3 is 15 amino acids long. CDR3 bases: TGTGCCAGCAGTGGAGGATCGGATAGCAATCAGCCCCAGCATTTT. Translating it yields CASSGGSDSNQPQHF.

The rearrangement links TRBV6-5 to TRBJ2-5, with 8 bases matching TRBD2. CDR1 is MNHEY and CDR2 is SVGAGI in the germline V gene. The CDR3 spans 15 residues. The trim removed 5 bases at V and 5 bases at J, leaving 10 bases unmatched. The CDR3 loop is CASSPLSGGGETQYF. As DNA, the CDR3 is TGTGCCAGCAGTCCCCTGAGCGGGGGCGGTGAGACCCAGTACTTC.

As regards this clone: Other nucleotide sequences in the sample specify the same CDR3. V and J are TRBV2 and TRBJ1-1; D is perhaps TRBD1 (6 bases). The CDR3 extends over 15 amino acids. CDR1 and CDR2 (germline): SNHLY, FYNNEI. The germline V and J ends were trimmed by 1 base and 0 bases, with 9 bases remaining between them. The chain's CDR3 is CASSEGGALNTEAFF. CDR3 nucleotide sequence: TGTGCCAGCAGTGAAGGGGGGGCCTTGAACACTGAAGCTTTCTTT.

The chain couples TRBV28 to TRBJ1-5; unclear D gene. The V end lost 7 bases, the J end lost 2 bases, and 18 bases lay between the germline ends. From germline, CDR1 is MDHEN and CDR2 SYDVKM. CDR3 length: 16 residues. The CDR3 DNA reads as TGTGCCAGCACCACCAGAGACCCCGGCGGCAATCAGCCCCAGCATTTT. This gives the protein CASTTRDPGGNQPQHF.